Presented here are 16 T cell receptor beta chains from one specimen sequenced in a study of T cell responses to AZD1222 COVID-19 vaccine. TCRdb's copy holds only in-frame clones and misses some; the assay was immunoSEQ multiplex PCR. The profile shows about 150,000 clones, about 90% of them singletons. The sequencing here drew on peripheral blood, taken on day 0 of AZD1222 vaccination. All receptors derive from an adult in good health.

The chain carries TRBV5-1 and TRBJ2-1; a weak D match, TRBD2 (5 bases). Trimming took 0 bases from V and 2 from J, leaving 18 bases between them. CDR3 length equals 18 residues. Germline values: CDR1 SGHRS, CDR2 YFSETQ. As DNA, the CDR3 is TGCGCCAGCAGCTTGGGGCTATTGGGAGTTTCGCCCTACAATGAGCAGTTCTTC. It translates to CASSLGLLGVSPYNEQFF.

Concerning this clone itself: The junction and the germline gene differ at one end; a read error may be behind it. The chain employs TRBV5-1 and TRBJ2-1; no clear D. Germline CDR1 SGHRS, CDR2 YFSETQ. The CDR3 runs to 15 residues. This chain's CDR3 is CASSLALESGALMVF. CDR3 DNA sequence: TGCGCCAGCAGCTTGGCCTTGGAGTCTGGAGCCTTAATGGTCTTC. Full variable domain (outside the CDR3, taken from reference TRBV5-1 and TRBJ2-1): KAGVTQTPRYLIKTRGQQVTLSCSPISGHRSVSWYQQTPGQGLQFLFEYFSETQRNKGNFPGRFSGRQFSNSRSEMNVSTLELGDSALYLCASSLALESGALMVFGPGTRLTVL.

The J gene is TRBJ2-7, the V gene TRBV15; D remains ambiguous. Germline V gene sequence: CDR1 LNHNV, CDR2 YYDKDF (reference sequence). The CDR3 loop spans 13 amino acids. The V end lost 1 base, the J end lost 2 bases, and 6 bases lay between the germline ends. CDR3 DNA: TGTGCCACCAGCAGAGGGCTGACCTACGAGCAGTACTTC. Translated: CATSRGLTYEQYF.

The rearrangement joins TRBV5-4 to TRBJ1-1; D gene ambiguous. CDR3 length equals 14 residues. The V and J ends lost 0 bases and 2 bases respectively, with 8 bases between them. In germline, CDR1 is SGHNT, CDR2 YYREEE (reference sequence). CDR3 in amino acids: CASSLGGFNTEAFF. The CDR3 DNA sequence: TGTGCCAGCAGCTTGGGCGGGTTCAACACTGAAGCTTTCTTT.

This sequence joins TRBV3-1 (or the pseudogene TRBV3-2) and TRBJ2-5; D might be TRBD1 or TRBD2, each matching 5 bases. The V end lost 0 bases, the J end lost 7 bases, and 18 bases lay between the germline ends. The CDR3 covers 16 residues. Germline values: CDR1 LGHDT, CDR2 YNNKEL (reference sequence). CDR3 amino acids: CASSQDGDQKAGTQYF. The CDR3 DNA reads TGTGCCAGCAGCCAAGACGGGGACCAAAAGGCGGGGACCCAGTACTTC.

The genes are TRBV6-5 and TRBJ2-7, with D possibly matching TRBD1 (5 bases). Germline lookup yields CDR1 MNHEY and CDR2 SVGAGI. V dropped 8 bases and J dropped 4 bases, with 15 bases sitting between them. The CDR3 extends over 13 amino acids. The CDR3 sequence is CASGHPGKYEQYF. CDR3 DNA sequence: TGTGCCAGCGGGCATCCAGGGAAATACGAGCAGTACTTC.

This chain connects TRBV19 to TRBJ1-1; 7 bases agree with TRBD1. The trim removed 5 bases at V and 7 bases at J, leaving 13 bases unmatched. This CDR3 is 15 amino acids long. CDR1 and CDR2 (germline): LNHDA, SQIVND (reference sequence). The CDR3 protein is CASSPRTGRFGEAFF. The CDR3 bases are TGTGCCAGTAGTCCCCGGACAGGCAGGTTTGGTGAAGCTTTCTTT.

There are a few counts of this clone. The chain links TRBV6-4 to TRBJ2-1; no definite D call. Germline V gene sequence: CDR1 MRHNA, CDR2 SNTAGT. The ends were cut back, 0 bases at V and 13 bases at J, with 28 bases in the middle. The CDR3 is made up of 18 amino acids. The CDR3 here is CASSDSPSEAPPGVFQFF. The DNA of the CDR3 is TGTGCCAGCAGTGACTCACCTTCAGAGGCCCCACCAGGAGTGTTTCAGTTCTTC.

This sequence joins TRBV5-3 and TRBJ1-5, with TRBD1 matching 7 bases. TRBV5-3 is recorded as an ORF, its role being uncertain. This CDR3 is built from 15 residues. V lost 10 bases to trimming and J lost 2 bases; unmatched junction nucleotides: 12. CDR3 sequence reads: CAPRTGRFGNQPQHF. In DNA form, the CDR3 reads TGTGCCCCACGGACAGGACGCTTTGGCAATCAGCCCCAGCATTTT.

V usage is TRBV3-1 (or the pseudogene TRBV3-2) and J usage is TRBJ1-4, with 7 bases aligning to TRBD1. CDR3 length equals 15 residues. V trimming: 1 base; J trimming: 8 bases; junction bases outside the gene matches: 7. Germline V gene sequence: CDR1 LGHDT, CDR2 YNNKEL (reference sequence). The CDR3: CASSQVQGGGEKLFF. The CDR3 DNA sequence: TGTGCCAGCAGCCAAGTGCAGGGGGGCGGGGAAAAACTGTTTTTT.

The chain carries TRBV2 and TRBJ2-2, with D possibly TRBD2 on 5 matching bases. The CDR3 length is 14 residues. CDR1 is SNHLY and CDR2 is FYNNEI in the germline V gene. The V end lost 9 bases, the J end lost 4 bases, and 15 bases lay between the germline ends. CDR3 coding DNA: TGTGCCAGTGGACTTATCCCGTCCACCGGGGAGCTGTTTTTT. It is translated as CASGLIPSTGELFF. Combining the CDR3 with reference TRBV2 and TRBJ2-2 gives the whole variable domain EPEVTQTPSHQVTQMGQEVILRCVPISNHLYFYWYRQILGQKVEFLVSFYNNEISEKSEIFDDQFSVERPDGSNFTLKIRSTKLEDSAMYFCASGLIPSTGELFFGEGSRLTVL.

The chain recombines TRBV5-5 with TRBJ1-2, with D uncertain. Germline V gene sequence: CDR1 SGHKS, CDR2 YYEKEE (reference sequence). V was cut by 3 bases and J by 2 bases, with 14 bases left in between. CDR3 size: 15 residues. CDR3: CASSSYETVNYGYTF. The CDR3 DNA reads TGTGCCAGCAGCTCGTACGAAACAGTAAACTATGGCTACACCTTC.

This chain uses TRBV24-1 with TRBJ2-7, with a weak D call TRBD2 (5 bases). This CDR3 has 15 amino acids. The V gene's germline CDR1 is KGHDR and CDR2 SFDVKD. Trimming removed 9 bases from V and 5 bases from J, with 22 bases in between. CDR3 region: CATGSPRYLGDEQYF. The CDR3 DNA is TGTGCCACCGGGAGTCCTAGGTATTTAGGCGACGAGCAGTACTTC.

The chain employs TRBV7-6 and TRBJ2-7, with TRBD1 matching 12 bases. V lost 1 base to trimming and J lost 7 bases; unmatched junction nucleotides: 11. CDR1 is SGHVS, CDR2 FNYEAQ, per germline. The CDR3 length is 17 residues. CDR3 amino acids: CASSLGSPGQGAREQYF. The CDR3 DNA follows: TGTGCCAGCAGCTTAGGATCCCCGGGACAGGGGGCGCGGGAGCAGTACTTC.

The chain couples TRBV20-1 to TRBJ2-1, with a possible D match to TRBD2 (5 bases). Trimming cost V 5 bases and J 10 bases, with 12 bases left between them. CDR1 is DFQATT and CDR2 is SNEGSKA in the germline V gene (reference sequence). The CDR3 runs 11 residues. CDR3: CSAEEVREQFF. DNA of the CDR3: TGCAGTGCTGAGGAGGTAAGGGAGCAGTTCTTC.

The rearrangement links TRBV3-1 (or the pseudogene TRBV3-2) to TRBJ2-1, with no clear D. CDR1 is LGHDT and CDR2 is YNNKEL in the germline V gene (reference sequence). Trimming removed 0 bases from V and 3 bases from J, with 9 bases in between. The CDR3 runs 15 residues. CDR3 nucleotide sequence: TGTGCCAGCAGCCAAGATGGTGGCAGCTACAATGAGCAGTTCTTC. Translating gives CASSQDGGSYNEQFF.